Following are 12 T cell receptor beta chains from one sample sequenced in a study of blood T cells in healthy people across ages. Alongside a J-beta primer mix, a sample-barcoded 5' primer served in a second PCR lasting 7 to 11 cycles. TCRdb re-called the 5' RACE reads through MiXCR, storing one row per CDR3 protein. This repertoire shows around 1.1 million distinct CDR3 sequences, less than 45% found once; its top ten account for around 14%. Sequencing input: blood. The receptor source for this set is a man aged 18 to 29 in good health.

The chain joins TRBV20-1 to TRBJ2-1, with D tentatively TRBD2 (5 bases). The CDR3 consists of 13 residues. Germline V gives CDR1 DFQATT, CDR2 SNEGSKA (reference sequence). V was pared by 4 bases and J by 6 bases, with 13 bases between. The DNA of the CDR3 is TGCAGTGCTATCCCTGGCGGGCCCAATGAGCAGTTCTTC. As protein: CSAIPGGPNEQFF.

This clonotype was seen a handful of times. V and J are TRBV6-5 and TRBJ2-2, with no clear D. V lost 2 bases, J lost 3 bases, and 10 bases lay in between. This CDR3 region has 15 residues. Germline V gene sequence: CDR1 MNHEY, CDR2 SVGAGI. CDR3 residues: CASSYNTPYTGELFF. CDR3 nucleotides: TGTGCCAGCAGTTACAATACACCTTACACCGGGGAGCTGTTTTTT.

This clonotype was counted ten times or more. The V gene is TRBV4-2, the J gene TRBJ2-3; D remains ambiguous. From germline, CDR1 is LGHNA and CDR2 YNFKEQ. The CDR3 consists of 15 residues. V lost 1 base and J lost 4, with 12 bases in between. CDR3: CASSQAQSGADTQYF. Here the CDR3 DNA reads TGTGCCAGCAGCCAAGCTCAATCCGGAGCAGATACGCAGTATTTT.

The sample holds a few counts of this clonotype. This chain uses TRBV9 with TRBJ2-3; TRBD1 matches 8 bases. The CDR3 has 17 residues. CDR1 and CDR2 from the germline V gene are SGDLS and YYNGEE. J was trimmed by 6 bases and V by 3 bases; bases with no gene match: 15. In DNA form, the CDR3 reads TGTGCCAGCAGCGCCAAACCGGACAGGGTCACCGAGGATACGCAGTATTTT. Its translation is CASSAKPDRVTEDTQYF.

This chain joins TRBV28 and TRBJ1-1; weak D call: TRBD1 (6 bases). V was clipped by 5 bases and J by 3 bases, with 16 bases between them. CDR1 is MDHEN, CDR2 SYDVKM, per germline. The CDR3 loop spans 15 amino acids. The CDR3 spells CASSQPRDTYTEAFF. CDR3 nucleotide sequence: TGTGCCAGCAGTCAGCCTCGGGACACCTACACTGAAGCTTTCTTT.

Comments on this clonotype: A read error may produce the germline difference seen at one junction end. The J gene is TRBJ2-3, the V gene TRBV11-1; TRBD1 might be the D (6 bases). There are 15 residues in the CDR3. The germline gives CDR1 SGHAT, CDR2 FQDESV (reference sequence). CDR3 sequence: CTSSPMVRGTDTQYF. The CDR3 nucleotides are TGTACCAGCAGCCCAATGGTCAGGGGAACGGATACGCAGTATTTT.

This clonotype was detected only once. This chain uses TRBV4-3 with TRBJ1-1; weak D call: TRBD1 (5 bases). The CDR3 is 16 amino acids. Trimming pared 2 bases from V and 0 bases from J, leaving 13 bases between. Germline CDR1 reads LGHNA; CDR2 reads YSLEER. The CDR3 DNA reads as TGCGCCAGCAGCCAATCGGGAGGGGCTCTGAACACTGAAGCTTTCTTT. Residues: CASSQSGGALNTEAFF.

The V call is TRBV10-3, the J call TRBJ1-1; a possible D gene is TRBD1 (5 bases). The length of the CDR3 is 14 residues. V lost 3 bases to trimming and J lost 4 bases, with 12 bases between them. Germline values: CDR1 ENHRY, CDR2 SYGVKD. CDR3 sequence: CAISDQGRGTEAFF. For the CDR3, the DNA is TGTGCCATCAGTGACCAGGGTCGAGGCACTGAAGCTTTCTTT.

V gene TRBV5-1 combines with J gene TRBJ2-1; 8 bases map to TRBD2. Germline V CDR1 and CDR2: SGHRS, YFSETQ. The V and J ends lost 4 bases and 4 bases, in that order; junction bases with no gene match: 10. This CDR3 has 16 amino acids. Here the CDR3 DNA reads TGCGCCAGCAGCACGGGACTAGTGGAGTTATACAATGAGCAGTTCTTC. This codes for CASSTGLVELYNEQFF.

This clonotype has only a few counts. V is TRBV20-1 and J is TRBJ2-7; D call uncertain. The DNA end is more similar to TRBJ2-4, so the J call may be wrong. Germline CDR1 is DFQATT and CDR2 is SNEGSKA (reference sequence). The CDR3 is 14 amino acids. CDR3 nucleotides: TGCAGTGCTCAGACCTTGATCGGCAAAAACATTCAGTACTTC. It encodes CSAQTLIGKNIQYF.

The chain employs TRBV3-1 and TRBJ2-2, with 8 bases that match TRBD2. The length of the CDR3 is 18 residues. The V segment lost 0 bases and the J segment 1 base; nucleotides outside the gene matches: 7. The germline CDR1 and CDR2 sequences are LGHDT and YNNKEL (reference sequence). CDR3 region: CASSQELPGLGNTGELFF. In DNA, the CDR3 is TGTGCCAGCAGCCAAGAACTTCCGGGACTAGGGAACACCGGGGAGCTGTTTTTT. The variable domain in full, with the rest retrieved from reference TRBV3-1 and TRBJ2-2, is DTAVSQTPKYLVTQMGNDKSIKCEQNLGHDTMYWYKQDSKKFLKIMFSYNNKELIINETVPNRFSPKSPDKAHLNLHINSLELGDSAVYFCASSQELPGLGNTGELFFGEGSRLTVL.

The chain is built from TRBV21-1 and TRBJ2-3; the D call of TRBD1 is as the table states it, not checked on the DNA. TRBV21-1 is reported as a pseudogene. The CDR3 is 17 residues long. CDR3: CASSRSRTGESTDTQYF. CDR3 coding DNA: TGTGCCAGCAGCAGATCTAGGACAGGGGAAAGCACAGATACGCAGTATTTT.